Described below is a single T cell receptor (beta chain) sequence and its context. Its cognate antigen is unknown. Time point here: patch test 3, about 24 weeks after DPC sensitization. Documented treatment: therapeutic diphenylcyclopropenone sensitization with weekly scalp DPC. The germline V gene has CDR1 LGHNA and CDR2 YNFKEQ. CDR3 length: 16 residues. Trimming left V 1 base short and J 2 bases short, with 12 bases between. These data come from a study of human T cells and chemical hapten exposure. Study-level points and caveats: Because all patients had alopecia, their immune responses might differ from healthy ones. Significantly greater numbers of large CDR3 similarity clusters came from expanded TCRs than from controls.

Each CDR3 protein is one row after TCRdb ran MiXCR on the RACE reads. The data hold more than 95,000 distinct CDR3 sequences, with 30% to 35% observed a single time. This sequence originates from a man in his forties with alopecia areata. Some clones in this sample may be carry-over from other donors' samples. The material was whole blood, obtained in connection with sensitization to the hapten diphenylcyclopropenone (DPC). The chain links TRBV4-2 to TRBJ2-1, with a possible D match to TRBD1 (5 bases). In DNA, the CDR3 is TGTGCCAGCAGCCAAGCTGGGCAGGGAACCTACAATGAGCAGTTCTTC. Residues: CASSQAGQGTYNEQFF.